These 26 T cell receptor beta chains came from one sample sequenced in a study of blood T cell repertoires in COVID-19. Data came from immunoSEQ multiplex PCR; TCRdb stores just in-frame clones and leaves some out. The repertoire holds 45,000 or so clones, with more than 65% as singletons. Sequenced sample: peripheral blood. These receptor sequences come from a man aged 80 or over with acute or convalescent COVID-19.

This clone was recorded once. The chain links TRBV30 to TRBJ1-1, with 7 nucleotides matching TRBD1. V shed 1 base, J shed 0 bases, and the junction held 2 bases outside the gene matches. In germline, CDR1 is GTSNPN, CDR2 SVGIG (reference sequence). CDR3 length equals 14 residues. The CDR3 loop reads CAWSEDRVNTEAFF. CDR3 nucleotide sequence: TGTGCCTGGAGTGAAGACAGGGTGAACACTGAAGCTTTCTTT. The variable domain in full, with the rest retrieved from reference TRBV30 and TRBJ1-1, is SQTIHQWPATLVQPVGSPLSLECTVEGTSNPNLYWYRQAAGRGLQLLFYSVGIGQISSEVPQNLSASRPQDRQFILSSKKLLLSDSGFYLCAWSEDRVNTEAFFGQGTRLTVV.

CDR3 DNA: TGTGCCAGCAGCCCCCGGTGGGGCGGGGATCAGCCCCAGCATTTT. As protein: CASSPRWGGDQPQHF. The chain joins TRBV7-2 to TRBJ1-5; the D gene is possibly TRBD1 (5 bases). Germline CDR1 SGHTA, CDR2 FQGNSA. With 5 bases removed from V and 5 bases from J, the gap between germline ends came to 16 bases. The CDR3 is made up of 15 amino acids. The full variable domain, its missing parts supplied by reference TRBV7-2 and TRBJ1-5, is GAGVSQSPSNKVTEKGKDVELRCDPISGHTALYWYRQSLGQGLEFLIYFQGNSAPDKSGLPSDRFSAERTGGSVSTLTIQRTQQEDSAVYLCASSPRWGGDQPQHFGDGTRLSIL.

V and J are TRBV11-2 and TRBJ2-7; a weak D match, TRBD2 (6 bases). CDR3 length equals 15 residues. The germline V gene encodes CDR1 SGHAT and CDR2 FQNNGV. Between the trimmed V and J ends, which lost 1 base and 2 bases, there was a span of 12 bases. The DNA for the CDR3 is TGTGCCAGCAGCTTAGGTAGCGGAGCCCCCTACGAGCAGTACTTC. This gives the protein CASSLGSGAPYEQYF.

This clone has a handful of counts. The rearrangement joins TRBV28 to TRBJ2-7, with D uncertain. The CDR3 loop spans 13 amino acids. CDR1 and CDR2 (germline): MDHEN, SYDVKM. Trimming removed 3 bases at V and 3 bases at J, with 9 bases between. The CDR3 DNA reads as TGTGCCAGCAGTTTCGCAAACAGCTACGAGCAGTACTTC. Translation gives CASSFANSYEQYF.

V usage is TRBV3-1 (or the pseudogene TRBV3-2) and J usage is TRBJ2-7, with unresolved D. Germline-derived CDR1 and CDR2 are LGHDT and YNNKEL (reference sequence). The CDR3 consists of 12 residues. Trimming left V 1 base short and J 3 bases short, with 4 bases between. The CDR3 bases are TGTGCCAGCAGCCAAGCCCGCTACGAGCAGTACTTC. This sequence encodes CASSQARYEQYF.

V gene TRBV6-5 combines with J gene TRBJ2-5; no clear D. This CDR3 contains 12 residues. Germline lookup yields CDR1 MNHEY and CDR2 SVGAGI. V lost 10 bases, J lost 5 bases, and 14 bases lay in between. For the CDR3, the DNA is TGTGCCACCCGACCCCGGCGGGAGACCCAGTACTTC. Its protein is CATRPRRETQYF.

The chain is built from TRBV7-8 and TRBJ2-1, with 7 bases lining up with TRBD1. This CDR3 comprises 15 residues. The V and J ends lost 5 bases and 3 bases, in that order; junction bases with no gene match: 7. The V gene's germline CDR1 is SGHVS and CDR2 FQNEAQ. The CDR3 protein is CASSVRGWGYNEQFF. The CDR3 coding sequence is TGTGCCAGCAGCGTCAGGGGGTGGGGCTACAATGAGCAGTTCTTC.

The CDR3 loop reads CASSWGGNNEQFF. CDR3 nucleotides: TGCGCCAGCAGCTGGGGCGGAAACAATGAGCAGTTCTTC. This rearrangement joins TRBV5-1 to TRBJ2-1; a possible D gene is TRBD1 (5 bases). Germline CDR1 SGHRS, CDR2 YFSETQ. Between the trimmed V and J ends, which lost 3 bases and 5 bases, there was a span of 9 bases. CDR3 length: 13 amino acids. Looking up the rest from reference TRBV5-1 and TRBJ2-1 gives the full variable domain: KAGVTQTPRYLIKTRGQQVTLSCSPISGHRSVSWYQQTPGQGLQFLFEYFSETQRNKGNFPGRFSGRQFSNSRSEMNVSTLELGDSALYLCASSWGGNNEQFFGPGTRLTVL.

The CDR3 bases are TGTGCCACCAGTGAGTCGACAGGGGGCGTTGGAAACACCATATATTTT. The encoded protein is CATSESTGGVGNTIYF. The chain joins TRBV24-1 to TRBJ1-3; 10 nucleotides align to TRBD1. The germline gives CDR1 KGHDR, CDR2 SFDVKD. Losses at the gene ends were 4 bases for V and 3 bases for J; bases not matched to a gene: 5. This CDR3 contains 16 residues.

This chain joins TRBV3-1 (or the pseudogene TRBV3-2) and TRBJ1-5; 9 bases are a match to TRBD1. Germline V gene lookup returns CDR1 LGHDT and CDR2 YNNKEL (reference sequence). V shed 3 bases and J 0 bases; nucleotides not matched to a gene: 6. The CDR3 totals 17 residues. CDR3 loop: CASSHITGGYSNQPQHF. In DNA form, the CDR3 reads TGTGCCAGCAGCCACATCACAGGGGGCTATAGCAATCAGCCCCAGCATTTT.

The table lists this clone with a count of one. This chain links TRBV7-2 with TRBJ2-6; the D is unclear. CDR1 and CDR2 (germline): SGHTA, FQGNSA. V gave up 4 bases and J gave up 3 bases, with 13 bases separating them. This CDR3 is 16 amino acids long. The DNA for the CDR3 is TGTGCCAGCAGCTCTCTTCTGGGCAGTGGGGCCAACGTCCTGACTTTC. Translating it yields CASSSLLGSGANVLTF.

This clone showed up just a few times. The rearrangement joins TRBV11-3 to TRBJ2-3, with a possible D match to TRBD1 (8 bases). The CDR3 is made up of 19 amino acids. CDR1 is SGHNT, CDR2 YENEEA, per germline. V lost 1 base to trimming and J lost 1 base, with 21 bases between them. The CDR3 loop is CASSLGGGQVVPGTDTQYF. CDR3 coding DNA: TGTGCCAGCAGCTTAGGGGGGGGACAGGTCGTCCCCGGCACAGATACGCAGTATTTT.

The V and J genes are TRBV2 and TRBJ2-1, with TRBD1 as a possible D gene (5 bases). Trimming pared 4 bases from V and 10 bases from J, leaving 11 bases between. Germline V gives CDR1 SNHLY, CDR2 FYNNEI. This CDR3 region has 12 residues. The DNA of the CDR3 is TGTGCCAGCAGTGTACAGGCGAGCGAGCAGTTCTTC. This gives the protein CASSVQASEQFF.

DNA of the CDR3: TGTGCCAGCAACACCGGGGACAGCTTCCTTGGTGGGGCCAACGTCCTGACTTTC. Its protein is CASNTGDSFLGGANVLTF. This chain connects TRBV28 to TRBJ2-6, with TRBD1 identical over 7 bases. Trimming took 7 bases from V and 3 from J; bases not matched to a gene: 15. The germline V gene encodes CDR1 MDHEN and CDR2 SYDVKM. The CDR3 extends over 18 amino acids.

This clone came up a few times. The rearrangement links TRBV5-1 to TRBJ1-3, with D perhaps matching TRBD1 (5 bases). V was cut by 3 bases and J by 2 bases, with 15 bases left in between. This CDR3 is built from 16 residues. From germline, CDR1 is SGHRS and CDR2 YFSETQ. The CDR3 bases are TGCGCCAGCAGCTGGGACGTTTCGGGGGCTGGAAACACCATATATTTT. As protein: CASSWDVSGAGNTIYF. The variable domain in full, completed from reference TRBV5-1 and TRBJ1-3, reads KAGVTQTPRYLIKTRGQQVTLSCSPISGHRSVSWYQQTPGQGLQFLFEYFSETQRNKGNFPGRFSGRQFSNSRSEMNVSTLELGDSALYLCASSWDVSGAGNTIYFGEGSWLTVV.

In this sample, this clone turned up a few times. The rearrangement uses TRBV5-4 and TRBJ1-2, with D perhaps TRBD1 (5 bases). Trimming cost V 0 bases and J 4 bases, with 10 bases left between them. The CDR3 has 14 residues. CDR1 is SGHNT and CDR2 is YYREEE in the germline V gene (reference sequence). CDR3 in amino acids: CASSLDRLSYGYTF. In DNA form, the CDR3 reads TGTGCCAGCAGCTTGGACAGGCTTTCCTATGGCTACACCTTC.

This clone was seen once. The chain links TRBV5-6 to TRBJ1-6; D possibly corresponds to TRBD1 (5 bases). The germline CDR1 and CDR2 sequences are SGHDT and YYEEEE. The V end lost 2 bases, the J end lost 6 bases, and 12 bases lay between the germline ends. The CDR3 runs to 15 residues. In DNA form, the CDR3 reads TGTGCCAGCAGCTTTCGAACAGGCGGTAATTCACCCCTCCACTTT. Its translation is CASSFRTGGNSPLHF.

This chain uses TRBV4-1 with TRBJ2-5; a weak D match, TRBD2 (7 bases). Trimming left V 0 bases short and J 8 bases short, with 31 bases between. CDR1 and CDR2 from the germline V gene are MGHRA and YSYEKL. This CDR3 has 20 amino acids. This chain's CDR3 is CASSQDRGARSGVKGETQYF. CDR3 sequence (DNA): TGCGCCAGCAGCCAAGATCGGGGGGCGAGGAGTGGGGTCAAGGGGGAAACCCAGTACTTC.

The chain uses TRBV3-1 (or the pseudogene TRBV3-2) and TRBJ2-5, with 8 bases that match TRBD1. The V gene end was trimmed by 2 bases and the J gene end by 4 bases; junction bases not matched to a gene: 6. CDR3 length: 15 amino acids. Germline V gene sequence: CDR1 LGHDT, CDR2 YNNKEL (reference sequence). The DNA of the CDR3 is TGTGCCAGCAGCCAACGGACAGGGTGGAGAGAGACCCAGTACTTC. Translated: CASSQRTGWRETQYF.

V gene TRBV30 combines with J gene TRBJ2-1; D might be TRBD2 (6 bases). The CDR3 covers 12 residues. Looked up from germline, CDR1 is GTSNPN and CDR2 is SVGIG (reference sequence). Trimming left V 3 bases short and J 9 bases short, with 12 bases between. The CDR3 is CAWSGSVGEQFF. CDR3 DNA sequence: TGTGCCTGGAGCGGGAGTGTCGGTGAGCAGTTCTTC.

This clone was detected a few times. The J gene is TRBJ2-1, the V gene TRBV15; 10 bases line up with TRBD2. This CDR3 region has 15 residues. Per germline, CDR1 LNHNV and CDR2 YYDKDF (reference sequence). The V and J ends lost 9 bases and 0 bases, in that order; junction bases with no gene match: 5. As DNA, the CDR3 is TGTGCCACAAGCGGGAGGGTAAGCTCCTACAATGAGCAGTTCTTC. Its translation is CATSGRVSSYNEQFF.

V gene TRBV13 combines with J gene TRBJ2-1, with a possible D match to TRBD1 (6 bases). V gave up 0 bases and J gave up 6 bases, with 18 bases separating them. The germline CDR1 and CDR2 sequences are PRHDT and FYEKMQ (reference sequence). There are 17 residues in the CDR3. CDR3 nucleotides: TGTGCCAGCAGCTTAGGCCTGTGGGGGCAGGGTTTCAATGAGCAGTTCTTC. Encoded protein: CASSLGLWGQGFNEQFF.

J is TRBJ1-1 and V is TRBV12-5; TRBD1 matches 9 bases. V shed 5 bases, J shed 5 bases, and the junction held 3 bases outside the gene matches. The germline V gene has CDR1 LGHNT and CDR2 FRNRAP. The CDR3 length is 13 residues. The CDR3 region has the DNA TGTGCTAGTGGTGAACAGGGGGCGACTGAAGCTTTCTTT. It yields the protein CASGEQGATEAFF.

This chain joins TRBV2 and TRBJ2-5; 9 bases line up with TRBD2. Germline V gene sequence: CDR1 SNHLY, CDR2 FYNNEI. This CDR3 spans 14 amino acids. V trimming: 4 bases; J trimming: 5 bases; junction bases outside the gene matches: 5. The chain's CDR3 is CASSALAGMETQYF. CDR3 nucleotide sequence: TGTGCCAGCAGTGCGCTAGCGGGAATGGAGACCCAGTACTTC. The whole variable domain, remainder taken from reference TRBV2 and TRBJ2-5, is EPEVTQTPSHQVTQMGQEVILRCVPISNHLYFYWYRQILGQKVEFLVSFYNNEISEKSEIFDDQFSVERPDGSNFTLKIRSTKLEDSAMYFCASSALAGMETQYFGPGTRLLVL.

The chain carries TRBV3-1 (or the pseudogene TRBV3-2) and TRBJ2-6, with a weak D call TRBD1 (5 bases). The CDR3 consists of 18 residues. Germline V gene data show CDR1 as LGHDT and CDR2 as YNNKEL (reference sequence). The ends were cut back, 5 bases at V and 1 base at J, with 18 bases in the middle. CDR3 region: CASSTLRAGRSGANVLTF. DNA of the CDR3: TGTGCCAGCAGCACCCTCCGGGCAGGGCGTTCTGGGGCCAACGTCCTGACTTTC.

CDR3 bases: TGTGCCAGCAGCTTTAGATCGCAGCTCCTTGGACTAGTAGAGACCCAGTACTTC. Encoded protein: CASSFRSQLLGLVETQYF. The chain links TRBV5-8 to TRBJ2-5, with 7 bases identical to TRBD2. Per the germline V gene, CDR1 is SGHTS and CDR2 is YDEGEE. The CDR3 loop spans 18 amino acids. The J segment lost 4 bases and the V segment lost 2 bases, leaving 17 bases of the junction unmatched.